These 22 T cell receptor beta chains came from one sample sequenced in a study of the immune and genomic landscape of osteosarcoma. The assay was immunoSEQ multiplex PCR, and TCRdb's table has in-frame clones only and misses some. The repertoire consists of approximately 1,300 clones, with 73% occurring once and the leading ten covering less than 45%. Sequencing was carried out using metastatic tumor tissue from the lung. Receptor source: a woman in her thirties with osteosarcoma.

V is TRBV15 and J is TRBJ1-1, with D unresolved. CDR3 size: 12 residues. Trimming stripped 0 bases from V and 7 bases from J, with 6 bases between. Germline V gene lookup returns CDR1 LNHNV and CDR2 YYDKDF (reference sequence). The chain's CDR3 is CATSRDESEAFF. The CDR3 coding sequence is TGTGCCACCAGCAGAGATGAGAGTGAAGCTTTCTTT.

This chain links TRBV11-2 with TRBJ2-5; D is unresolved. The CDR3 consists of 13 residues. The V gene's germline CDR1 is SGHAT and CDR2 FQNNGV. V was clipped by 4 bases and J by 2 bases, with 8 bases between them. The CDR3 spells CASSSVLQETQYF. The CDR3 bases are TGTGCCAGCAGCTCCGTGCTTCAAGAGACCCAGTACTTC.

Only one count was recorded for this clone. This sequence joins TRBV7-9 and TRBJ2-5; D gene unclear. CDR3 length equals 15 residues. Trimming removed 5 bases from V and 1 base from J, with 14 bases in between. CDR1 and CDR2 (germline): SEHNR, FQNEAQ (reference sequence). CDR3 residues: CASSPGPRFQETQYF. The CDR3 bases are TGTGCCAGCAGCCCCGGACCAAGGTTCCAAGAGACCCAGTACTTC. Looking up the rest from reference TRBV7-9 and TRBJ2-5 gives the full variable domain: DTGVSQNPRHKITKRGQNVTFRCDPISEHNRLYWYRQTLGQGPEFLTYFQNEAQLEKSRLLSDRFSAERPKGSFSTLEIQRTEQGDSAMYLCASSPGPRFQETQYFGPGTRLLVL.

The rearrangement joins TRBV30 to TRBJ2-7; tentative D call: TRBD2 (6 bases). Between the trimmed V and J ends, which lost 3 bases and 0 bases, there was a span of 12 bases. CDR3 length: 14 amino acids. The germline gives CDR1 GTSNPN, CDR2 SVGIG (reference sequence). CDR3 nucleotides: TGTGCCTGGAGCACCGGGACTGGCTCCTACGAGCAGTACTTC. It translates to CAWSTGTGSYEQYF.

The V gene is TRBV5-3, the J gene TRBJ1-2; 7 bases agree with TRBD1. TRBV5-3 is identified as an open reading frame with a role that is uncertain. J was trimmed by 7 bases and V by 1 base; bases with no gene match: 19. The CDR3 has 18 amino acids. This CDR3 is CARSLRQGRFLKGCGYTF. CDR3 in DNA: TGTGCCAGAAGCTTGCGACAGGGAAGGTTCCTTAAGGGCTGTGGCTACACCTTC.

The J gene is TRBJ2-3, the V gene TRBV5-6; D unresolved. V lost 0 bases, J lost 7 bases, and 3 bases lay in between. Germline CDR1 reads SGHDT; CDR2 reads YYEEEE. This CDR3 is 11 amino acids long. Here the CDR3 DNA reads TGTGCCAGCAGCTTGGGGAATACGCAGTATTTT. As protein: CASSLGNTQYF. The complete variable domain, with remaining parts taken from reference TRBV5-6 and TRBJ2-3, reads DAGVTQSPTHLIKTRGQQVTLRCSPKSGHDTVSWYQQALGQGPQFIFQYYEEEERQRGNFPDRFSGHQFPNYSSELNVNALLLGDSALYLCASSLGNTQYFGPGTRLTVL.

V usage is TRBV6-5 and J usage is TRBJ1-2; D not resolved. The V gene's germline CDR1 is MNHEY and CDR2 SVGAGI. The CDR3 extends over 13 amino acids. V was pared by 5 bases and J by 2 bases, with 9 bases between. CDR3 amino acids: CASSEDQNYGYTF. CDR3 bases: TGTGCCAGCAGTGAAGATCAGAACTATGGCTACACCTTC.

The chain has TRBV18 and TRBJ1-1; 8 nucleotides match TRBD1. Germline V gene data show CDR1 as KGHSH and CDR2 as LQKENI. The CDR3 sequence is 17 residues long. With V trimmed by 1 base and J by 3 bases, 10 bases remained unmatched. CDR3 coding DNA: TGTGCCAGCTCACCACGGGGTACAGGGGGTACCTACACTGAAGCTTTCTTT. Translating gives CASSPRGTGGTYTEAFF.

The V and J genes are TRBV28 and TRBJ2-7; 11 positions match TRBD2. There are 15 residues in the CDR3. Looked up from germline, CDR1 is MDHEN and CDR2 is SYDVKM. Trimming took 6 bases from V and 2 from J; bases not matched to a gene: 6. The CDR3 DNA is TGTGCCAGCAGGATGGGACTAGCGGCGACCTACGAGCAGTACTTC. Its protein is CASRMGLAATYEQYF.

The V and J genes are TRBV7-9 and TRBJ2-7, with D possibly being TRBD2 (5 bases). The CDR3 is 15 amino acids. The V gene lost 4 bases and the J gene lost 3 bases, with 16 bases spanning the gap. Germline CDR1 and CDR2: SEHNR and FQNEAQ (reference sequence). The CDR3: CASSSSREPGYEQYF. The CDR3, as DNA: TGTGCCAGCAGCTCATCGAGGGAGCCGGGCTACGAGCAGTACTTC. Drawing the rest from reference TRBV7-9 and TRBJ2-7, the complete variable domain is DTGVSQNPRHKITKRGQNVTFRCDPISEHNRLYWYRQTLGQGPEFLTYFQNEAQLEKSRLLSDRFSAERPKGSFSTLEIQRTEQGDSAMYLCASSSSREPGYEQYFGPGTRLTVT.

The chain carries TRBV7-9 and TRBJ2-1, with 7 nucleotides matching TRBD1. V lost 4 bases and J lost 6; bases outside the gene matches: 12. CDR3 length equals 16 residues. Germline V gene lookup returns CDR1 SEHNR and CDR2 FQNEAQ (reference sequence). CDR3 sequence reads: CASSSRQGLGRNEQFF. The CDR3 DNA is TGTGCCAGCAGCTCCCGACAGGGCCTAGGGCGCAATGAGCAGTTCTTC. Combining the CDR3 with reference TRBV7-9 and TRBJ2-1 gives the whole variable domain DTGVSQNPRHKITKRGQNVTFRCDPISEHNRLYWYRQTLGQGPEFLTYFQNEAQLEKSRLLSDRFSAERPKGSFSTLEIQRTEQGDSAMYLCASSSRQGLGRNEQFFGPGTRLTVL.

This clone was picked up a small number of times. For the CDR3, the DNA is TGTGCCTGGAGTCACAGGGGCCGTAGGGAGCAGTACTTC. Translating gives CAWSHRGRREQYF. V is TRBV30 and J is TRBJ2-7, with 7 bases aligning to TRBD1. CDR3 length: 13 amino acids. The V and J ends lost 2 bases and 7 bases, in that order; junction bases with no gene match: 8. Germline loops: CDR1 GTSNPN, CDR2 SVGIG (reference sequence). Full variable domain (outside the CDR3, taken from reference TRBV30 and TRBJ2-7): SQTIHQWPATLVQPVGSPLSLECTVEGTSNPNLYWYRQAAGRGLQLLFYSVGIGQISSEVPQNLSASRPQDRQFILSSKKLLLSDSGFYLCAWSHRGRREQYFGPGTRLTVT.

In DNA, the CDR3 is TGCGCCAGCAGCTTGGAGGCAGACAATTCACCCCTCCACTTT. This encodes CASSLEADNSPLHF. The rearrangement uses TRBV5-1 and TRBJ1-6, with D unresolved. With 0 bases removed from V and 7 bases from J, the gap between germline ends came to 8 bases. CDR1 and CDR2 (germline): SGHRS, YFSETQ. There are 14 residues in the CDR3. The full variable domain, with the rest looked up from reference TRBV5-1 and TRBJ1-6, is KAGVTQTPRYLIKTRGQQVTLSCSPISGHRSVSWYQQTPGQGLQFLFEYFSETQRNKGNFPGRFSGRQFSNSRSEMNVSTLELGDSALYLCASSLEADNSPLHFGNGTRLTVT.

The chain employs TRBV7-9 and TRBJ2-5; TRBD2 matches 8 bases. The J call may be mistaken, given a closer DNA end match to TRBJ2-7. The CDR3 spans 17 residues. The germline V gene encodes CDR1 SEHNR and CDR2 FQNEAQ (reference sequence). This CDR3 reads CASSLVPSGLSSYEQYF. Written as DNA, the CDR3 is TGTGCCAGCAGCTTAGTTCCTAGCGGGCTTAGCTCCTACGAGCAGTACTTC.

This chain uses TRBV6-5 with TRBJ2-6; the match to TRBD2 covers 8 bases. Germline CDR1 reads MNHEY; CDR2 reads SVGAGI. This CDR3 is built from 15 residues. V lost 8 bases and J lost 2; bases outside the gene matches: 5. CDR3 region: CASLGRGAGANVLTF. CDR3 coding DNA: TGTGCCAGCCTGGGGCGGGGGGCTGGGGCCAACGTCCTGACTTTC.

This clone is large. The V and J genes are TRBV7-9 and TRBJ1-2; 9 bases match TRBD1. The germline V gene encodes CDR1 SEHNR and CDR2 FQNEAQ (reference sequence). The CDR3 contains 19 residues. J lost 3 bases, V lost 4 bases, and 18 bases had no gene match. The CDR3: CASSSVGDREFISDYGYTF. The DNA for the CDR3 is TGTGCCAGCAGCTCCGTGGGGGACAGGGAGTTTATTTCGGACTATGGCTACACCTTC.

This clone has a single count. This chain uses TRBV7-9 with TRBJ2-5, with TRBD2 as a possible D gene (6 bases). V was clipped by 1 base and J by 1 base, with 13 bases between them. CDR3 length: 16 residues. Germline assignment: CDR1 SEHNR and CDR2 FQNEAQ (reference sequence). Here the CDR3 reads CASSLGPSGVQETQYF. Here the CDR3 DNA reads TGTGCCAGCAGCTTAGGGCCTTCGGGGGTCCAAGAGACCCAGTACTTC.

This rearrangement joins TRBV18 to TRBJ2-3, with TRBD2 matching 14 bases. The CDR3 covers 16 residues. The ends lost 3 bases at V and 7 bases at J; junction bases unmatched: 6. Germline assignment: CDR1 KGHSH and CDR2 LQKENI. CDR3 DNA sequence: TGTGCCAGCTCACCTACCGGGACTAGCGGGAGAAATACGCAGTATTTT. It specifies CASSPTGTSGRNTQYF.

A single count supports this clone. The V gene is TRBV5-4, the J gene TRBJ1-5; 11 nucleotides line up with TRBD1. The germline V gene has CDR1 SGHNT and CDR2 YYREEE (reference sequence). V lost 4 bases, J lost 7 bases, and 10 bases stayed unmatched. CDR3 length: 16 amino acids. CDR3: CASSIAGTGGLQPQHF. The CDR3 DNA is TGTGCCAGCAGCATTGCCGGGACAGGGGGGCTCCAGCCCCAGCATTTT.

V usage is TRBV9 and J usage is TRBJ1-3; D is undetermined. CDR1 is SGDLS and CDR2 is YYNGEE in the germline V gene. Trimming removed 0 bases at V and 9 bases at J, with 22 bases between. CDR3 length equals 17 residues. Here the CDR3 reads CASSVEAEGFVFGTIYF. The CDR3 nucleotides are TGTGCCAGCAGCGTAGAAGCTGAGGGCTTCGTCTTTGGCACCATATATTTT.

On this clone: The same CDR3 is also encoded by other DNA sequences in this sample. The CDR3 protein is CASSPGTGGYEQYF. CDR3 DNA sequence: TGTGCCAGCTCACCCGGGACAGGGGGCTACGAGCAGTACTTC. V gene TRBV18 combines with J gene TRBJ2-7, with 11 bases lining up with TRBD1. CDR1 is KGHSH, CDR2 LQKENI, per germline. The CDR3 runs 14 residues. V gave up 3 bases and J gave up 3 bases; unmatched junction bases: 1. Complete variable domain (other parts from reference TRBV18 and TRBJ2-7): NAGVMQNPRHLVRRRGQEARLRCSPMKGHSHVYWYRQLPEEGLKFMVYLQKENIIDESGMPKERFSAEFPKEGPSILRIQQVVRGDSAAYFCASSPGTGGYEQYFGPGTRLTVT.

This chain joins TRBV5-6 and TRBJ2-1; D is unresolved. The ends were cut back, 1 base at V and 3 bases at J, with 11 bases in the middle. CDR1 is SGHDT, CDR2 YYEEEE, per germline. The CDR3 runs to 15 residues. In nucleotides, the CDR3 is TGTGCCAGCAGCTTGTCTACCACTAACTACAATGAGCAGTTCTTC. Translation: CASSLSTTNYNEQFF.